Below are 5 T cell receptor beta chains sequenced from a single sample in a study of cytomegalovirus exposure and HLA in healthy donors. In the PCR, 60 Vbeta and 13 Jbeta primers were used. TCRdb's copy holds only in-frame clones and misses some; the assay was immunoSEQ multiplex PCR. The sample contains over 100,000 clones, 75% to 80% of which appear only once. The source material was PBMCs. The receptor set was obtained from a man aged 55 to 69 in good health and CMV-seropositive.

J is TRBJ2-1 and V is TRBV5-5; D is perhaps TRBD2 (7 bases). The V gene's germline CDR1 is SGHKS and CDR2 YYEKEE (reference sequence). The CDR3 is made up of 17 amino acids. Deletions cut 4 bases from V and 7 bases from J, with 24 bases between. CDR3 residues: CASSTLGGADRANEQFF. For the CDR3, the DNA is TGTGCCAGCAGCACCCTGGGGGGGGCCGATCGCGCTAATGAGCAGTTCTTC.

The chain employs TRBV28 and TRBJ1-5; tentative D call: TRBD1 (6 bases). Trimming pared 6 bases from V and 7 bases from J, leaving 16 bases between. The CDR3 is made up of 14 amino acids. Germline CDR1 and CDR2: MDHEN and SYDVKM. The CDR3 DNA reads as TGTGCCAGCAGAATAGGGCAGGGGAGCCAGCCCCAGCATTTT. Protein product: CASRIGQGSQPQHF.

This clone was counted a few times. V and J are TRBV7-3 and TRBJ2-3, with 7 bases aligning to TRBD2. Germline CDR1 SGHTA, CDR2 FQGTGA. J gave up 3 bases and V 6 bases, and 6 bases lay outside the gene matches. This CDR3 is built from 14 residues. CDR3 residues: CASSPSSGTDTQYF. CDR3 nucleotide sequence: TGTGCCAGCAGTCCGTCTAGCGGAACAGATACGCAGTATTTT.

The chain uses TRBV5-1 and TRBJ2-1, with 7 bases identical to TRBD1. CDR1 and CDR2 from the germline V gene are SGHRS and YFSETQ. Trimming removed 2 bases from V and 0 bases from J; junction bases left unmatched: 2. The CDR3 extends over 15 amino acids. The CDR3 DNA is TGCGCCAGCAGCTTAGGGACAGACTCCTACAATGAGCAGTTCTTC. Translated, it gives CASSLGTDSYNEQFF.

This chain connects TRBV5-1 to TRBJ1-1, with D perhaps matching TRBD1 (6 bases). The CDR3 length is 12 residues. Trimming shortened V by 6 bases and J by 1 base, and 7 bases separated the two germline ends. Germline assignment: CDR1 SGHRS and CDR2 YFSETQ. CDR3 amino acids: CASTGANTEAFF. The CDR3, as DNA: TGCGCCAGCACAGGGGCGAACACTGAAGCTTTCTTT.